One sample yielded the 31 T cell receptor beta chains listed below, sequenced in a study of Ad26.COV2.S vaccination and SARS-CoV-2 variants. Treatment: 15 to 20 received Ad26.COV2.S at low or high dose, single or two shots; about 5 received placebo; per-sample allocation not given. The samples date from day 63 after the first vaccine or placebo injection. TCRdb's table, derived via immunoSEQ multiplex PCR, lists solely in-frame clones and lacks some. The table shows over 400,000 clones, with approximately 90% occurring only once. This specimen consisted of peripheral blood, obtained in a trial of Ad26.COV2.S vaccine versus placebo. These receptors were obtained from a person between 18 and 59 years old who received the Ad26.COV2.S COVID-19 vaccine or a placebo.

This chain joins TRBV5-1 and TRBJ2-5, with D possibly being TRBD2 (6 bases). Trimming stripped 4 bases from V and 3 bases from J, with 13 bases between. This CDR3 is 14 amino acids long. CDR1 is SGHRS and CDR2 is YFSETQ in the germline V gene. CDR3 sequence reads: CASSPLATKETQYF. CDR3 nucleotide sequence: TGCGCCAGCAGCCCGCTAGCGACCAAAGAGACCCAGTACTTC.

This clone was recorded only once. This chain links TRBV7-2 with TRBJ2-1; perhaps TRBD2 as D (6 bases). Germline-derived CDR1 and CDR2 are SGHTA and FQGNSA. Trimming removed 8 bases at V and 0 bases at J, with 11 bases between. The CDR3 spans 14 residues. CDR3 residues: CASGTGSSYNEQFF. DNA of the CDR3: TGTGCCAGCGGGACTGGGAGCTCCTACAATGAGCAGTTCTTC.

CDR3 loop: CASSFSAGYLREQYF. CDR3 bases: TGTGCCAGCAGTTTCTCAGCGGGGTACCTCCGGGAGCAGTACTTC. The rearrangement joins TRBV27 to TRBJ2-7; 7 positions agree with TRBD2. This CDR3 has 15 residues. After removal of 3 bases from V and 7 bases from J, the junction contained 12 bases not matched to a gene. Germline V gives CDR1 MNHEY, CDR2 SMNVEV (reference sequence).

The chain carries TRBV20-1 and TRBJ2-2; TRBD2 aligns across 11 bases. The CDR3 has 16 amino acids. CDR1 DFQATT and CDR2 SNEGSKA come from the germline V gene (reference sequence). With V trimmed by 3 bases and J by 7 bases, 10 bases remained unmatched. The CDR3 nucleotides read TGCAGTGCTAGTATTCCTAGCGGGGGGCGAGGCGGGGAGCTGTTTTTT. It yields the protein CSASIPSGGRGGELFF.

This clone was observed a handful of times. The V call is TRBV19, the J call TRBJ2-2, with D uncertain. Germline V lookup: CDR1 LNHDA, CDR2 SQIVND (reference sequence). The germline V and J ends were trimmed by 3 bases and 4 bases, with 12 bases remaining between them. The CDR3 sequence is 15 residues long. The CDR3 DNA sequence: TGTGCCAGTAGTATTCTGGGCCCACCCACCGGGGAGCTGTTTTTT. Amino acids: CASSILGPPTGELFF.

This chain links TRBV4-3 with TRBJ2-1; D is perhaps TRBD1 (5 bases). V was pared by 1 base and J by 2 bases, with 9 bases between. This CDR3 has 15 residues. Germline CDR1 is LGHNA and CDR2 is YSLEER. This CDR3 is CASSQGAGTYNEQFF. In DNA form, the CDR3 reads TGCGCCAGCAGCCAAGGGGCAGGGACCTACAATGAGCAGTTCTTC.

In DNA, the CDR3 is TGTGCCAGTACAACCAGGGGATTGGGGTTCCCCGGGGAGCTGTTTTTT. It is translated as CASTTRGLGFPGELFF. V and J are TRBV19 and TRBJ2-2; D might be TRBD1 (6 bases). Per the germline V gene, CDR1 is LNHDA and CDR2 is SQIVND (reference sequence). The CDR3 length is 16 residues. V lost 7 bases, J lost 6 bases, and 21 bases lay in between.

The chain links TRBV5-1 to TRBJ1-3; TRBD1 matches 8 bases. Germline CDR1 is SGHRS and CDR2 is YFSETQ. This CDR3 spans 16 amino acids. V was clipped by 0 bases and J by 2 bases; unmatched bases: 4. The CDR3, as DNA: TGCGCCAGCAGCTTGGGTCAGGGGGCTGCTGGAAACACCATATATTTT. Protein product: CASSLGQGAAGNTIYF.

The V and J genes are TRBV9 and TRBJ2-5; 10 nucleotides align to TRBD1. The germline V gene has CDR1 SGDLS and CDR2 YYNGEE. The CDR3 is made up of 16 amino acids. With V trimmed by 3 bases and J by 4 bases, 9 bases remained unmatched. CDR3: CASSEGWTGGRETQYF. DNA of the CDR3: TGTGCCAGCAGCGAGGGATGGACAGGGGGGCGAGAGACCCAGTACTTC. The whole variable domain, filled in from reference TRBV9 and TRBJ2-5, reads DSGVTQTPKHLITATGQRVTLRCSPRSGDLSVYWYQQSLDQGLQFLIQYYNGEERAKGNILERFSAQQFPDLHSELNLSSLELGDSALYFCASSEGWTGGRETQYFGPGTRLLVL.

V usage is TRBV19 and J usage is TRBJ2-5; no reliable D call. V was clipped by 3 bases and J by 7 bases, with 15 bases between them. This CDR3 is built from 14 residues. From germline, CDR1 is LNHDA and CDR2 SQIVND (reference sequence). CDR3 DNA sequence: TGTGCCAGTAGTATCATGGGGAATGGGCGGACCCAGTACTTC. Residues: CASSIMGNGRTQYF.

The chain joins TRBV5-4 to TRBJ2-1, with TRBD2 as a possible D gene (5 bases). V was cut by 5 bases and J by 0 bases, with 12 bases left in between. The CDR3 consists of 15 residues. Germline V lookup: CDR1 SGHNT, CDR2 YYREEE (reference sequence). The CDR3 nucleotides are TGTGCCAGCAGTAGTCGGGGAAGCTCCTACAATGAGCAGTTCTTC. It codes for CASSSRGSSYNEQFF.

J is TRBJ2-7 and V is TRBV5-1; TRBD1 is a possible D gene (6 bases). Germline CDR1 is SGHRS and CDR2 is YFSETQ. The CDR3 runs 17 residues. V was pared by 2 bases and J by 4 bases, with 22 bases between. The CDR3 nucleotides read TGCGCCAGCAGCTTAAAGTTCGCAGGGGCCGAAGGATACGAGCAGTACTTC. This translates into CASSLKFAGAEGYEQYF.

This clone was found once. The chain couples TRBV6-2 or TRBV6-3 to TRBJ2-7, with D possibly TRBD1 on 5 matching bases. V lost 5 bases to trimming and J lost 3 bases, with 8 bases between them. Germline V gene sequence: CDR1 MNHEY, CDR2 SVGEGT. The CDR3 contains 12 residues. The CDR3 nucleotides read TGTGCCAGCAGTGAGGACATCTACGAGCAGTACTTC. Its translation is CASSEDIYEQYF.

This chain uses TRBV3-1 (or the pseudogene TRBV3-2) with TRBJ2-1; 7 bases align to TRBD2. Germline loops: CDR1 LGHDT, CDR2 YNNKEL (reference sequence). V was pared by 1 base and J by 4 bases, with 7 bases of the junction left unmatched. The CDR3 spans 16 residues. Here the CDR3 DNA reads TGTGCCAGCAGCCAAGTTCGCGCGGGGGAGTACAATGAGCAGTTCTTC. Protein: CASSQVRAGEYNEQFF.

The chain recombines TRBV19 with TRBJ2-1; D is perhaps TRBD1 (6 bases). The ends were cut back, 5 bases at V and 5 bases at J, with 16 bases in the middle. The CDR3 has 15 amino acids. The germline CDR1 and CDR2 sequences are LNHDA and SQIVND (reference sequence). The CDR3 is CASSLTGTLNNEQFF. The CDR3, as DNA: TGTGCCAGTAGTCTAACCGGGACACTAAACAATGAGCAGTTCTTC.

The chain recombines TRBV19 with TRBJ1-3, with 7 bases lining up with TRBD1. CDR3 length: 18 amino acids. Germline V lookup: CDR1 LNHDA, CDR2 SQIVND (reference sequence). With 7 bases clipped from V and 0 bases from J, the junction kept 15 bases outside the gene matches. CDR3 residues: CASKKQGPNRNSGNTIYF. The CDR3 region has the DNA TGTGCCAGTAAAAAACAGGGGCCCAATCGGAACTCTGGAAACACCATATATTTT.

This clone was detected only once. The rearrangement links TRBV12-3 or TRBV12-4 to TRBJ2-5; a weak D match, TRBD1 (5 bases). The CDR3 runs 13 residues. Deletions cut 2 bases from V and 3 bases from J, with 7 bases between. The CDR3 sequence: CASSLQGEETQYF. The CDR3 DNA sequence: TGTGCCAGCAGTTTACAGGGCGAAGAGACCCAGTACTTC.

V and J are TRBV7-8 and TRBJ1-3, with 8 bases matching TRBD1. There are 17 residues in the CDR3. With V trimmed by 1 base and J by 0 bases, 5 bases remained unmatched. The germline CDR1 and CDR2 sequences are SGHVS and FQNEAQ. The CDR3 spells CASSLEGQAFSGNTIYF. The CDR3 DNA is TGTGCCAGCAGCTTAGAGGGACAGGCGTTCTCTGGAAACACCATATATTTT. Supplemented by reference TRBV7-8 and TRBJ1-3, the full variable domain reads GAGVSQSPRYKVAKRGQDVALRCDPISGHVSLFWYQQALGQGPEFLTYFQNEAQLDKSGLPSDRFFAERPEGSVSTLKIQRTQQEDSAVYLCASSLEGQAFSGNTIYFGEGSWLTVV.

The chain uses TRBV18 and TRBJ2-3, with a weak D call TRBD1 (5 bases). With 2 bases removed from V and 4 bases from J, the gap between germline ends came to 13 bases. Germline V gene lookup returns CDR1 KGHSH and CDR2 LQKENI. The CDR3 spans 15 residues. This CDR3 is CASSPSVGVPDTQYF. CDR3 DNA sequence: TGTGCCAGCTCACCATCGGTAGGGGTCCCAGATACGCAGTATTTT. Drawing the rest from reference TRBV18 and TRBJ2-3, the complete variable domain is NAGVMQNPRHLVRRRGQEARLRCSPMKGHSHVYWYRQLPEEGLKFMVYLQKENIIDESGMPKERFSAEFPKEGPSILRIQQVVRGDSAAYFCASSPSVGVPDTQYFGPGTRLTVL.

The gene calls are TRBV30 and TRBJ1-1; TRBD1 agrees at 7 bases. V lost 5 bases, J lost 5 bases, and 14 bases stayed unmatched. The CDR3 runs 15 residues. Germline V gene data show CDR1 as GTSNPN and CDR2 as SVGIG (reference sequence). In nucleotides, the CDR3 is TGTGCCTGGTCGGGTGTATTACAGGGGAGGACTGAAGCTTTCTTT. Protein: CAWSGVLQGRTEAFF. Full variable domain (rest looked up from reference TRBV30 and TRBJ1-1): SQTIHQWPATLVQPVGSPLSLECTVEGTSNPNLYWYRQAAGRGLQLLFYSVGIGQISSEVPQNLSASRPQDRQFILSSKKLLLSDSGFYLCAWSGVLQGRTEAFFGQGTRLTVV.

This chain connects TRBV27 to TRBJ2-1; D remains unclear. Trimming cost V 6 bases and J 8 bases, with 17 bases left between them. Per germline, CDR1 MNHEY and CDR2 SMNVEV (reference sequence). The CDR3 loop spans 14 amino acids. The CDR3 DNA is TGTGCCAGCAGGACCCTCTACGGTAGGGATGAGCAGTTCTTC. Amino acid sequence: CASRTLYGRDEQFF.

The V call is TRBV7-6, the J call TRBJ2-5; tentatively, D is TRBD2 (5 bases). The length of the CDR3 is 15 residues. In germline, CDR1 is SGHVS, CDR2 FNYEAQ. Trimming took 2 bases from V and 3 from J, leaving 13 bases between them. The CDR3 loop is CASSLQARVKETQYF. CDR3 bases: TGTGCCAGCAGCTTACAGGCGCGGGTGAAAGAGACCCAGTACTTC.

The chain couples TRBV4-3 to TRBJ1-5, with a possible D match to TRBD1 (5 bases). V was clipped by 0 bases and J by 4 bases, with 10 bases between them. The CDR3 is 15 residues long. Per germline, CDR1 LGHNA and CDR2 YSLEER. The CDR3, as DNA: TGCGCCAGCAGCCAAGATGCGAGGGGAAATCAGCCCCAGCATTTT. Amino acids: CASSQDARGNQPQHF.

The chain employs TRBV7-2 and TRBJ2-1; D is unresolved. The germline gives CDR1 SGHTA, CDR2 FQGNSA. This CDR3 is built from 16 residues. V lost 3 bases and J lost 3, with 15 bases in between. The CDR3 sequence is CASSLPGPHFYNEQFF. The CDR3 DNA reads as TGTGCCAGCAGCTTGCCCGGGCCCCACTTCTACAATGAGCAGTTCTTC.

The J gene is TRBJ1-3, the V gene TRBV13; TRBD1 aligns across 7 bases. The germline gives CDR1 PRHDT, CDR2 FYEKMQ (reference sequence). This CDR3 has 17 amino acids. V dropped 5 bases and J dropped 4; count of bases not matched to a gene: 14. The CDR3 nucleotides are TGTGCCAGCAGCCCGGCGGTGTGGGACAGTACAGGAAACACCATATATTTT. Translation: CASSPAVWDSTGNTIYF.

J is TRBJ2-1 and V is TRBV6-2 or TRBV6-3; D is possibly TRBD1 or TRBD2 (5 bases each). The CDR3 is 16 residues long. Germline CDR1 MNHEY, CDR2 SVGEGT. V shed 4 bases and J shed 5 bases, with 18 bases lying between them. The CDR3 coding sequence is TGTGCCAGCAGTTGGGTTCGGGGCCCTCCTAACAATGAGCAGTTCTTC. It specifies CASSWVRGPPNNEQFF.

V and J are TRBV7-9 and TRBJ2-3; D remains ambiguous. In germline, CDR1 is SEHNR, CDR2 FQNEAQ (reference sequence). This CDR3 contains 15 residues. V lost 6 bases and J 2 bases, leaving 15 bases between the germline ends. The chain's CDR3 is CASRGPMTITDTQYF. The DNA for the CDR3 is TGTGCCAGCAGAGGGCCAATGACGATCACAGATACGCAGTATTTT.

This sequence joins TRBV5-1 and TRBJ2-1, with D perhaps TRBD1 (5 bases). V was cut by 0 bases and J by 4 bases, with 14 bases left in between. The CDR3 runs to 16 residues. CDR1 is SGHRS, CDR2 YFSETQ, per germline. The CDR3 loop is CASSLEYWQGYNEQFF. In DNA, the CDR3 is TGCGCCAGCAGCTTGGAATATTGGCAGGGATACAATGAGCAGTTCTTC.

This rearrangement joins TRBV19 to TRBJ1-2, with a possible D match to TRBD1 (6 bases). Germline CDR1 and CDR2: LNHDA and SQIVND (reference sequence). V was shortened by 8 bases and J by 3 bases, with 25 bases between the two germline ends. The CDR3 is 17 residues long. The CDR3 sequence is CASGQGVGQIGDYGYTF. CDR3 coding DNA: TGTGCCAGTGGCCAAGGCGTTGGACAGATAGGGGACTATGGCTACACCTTC.

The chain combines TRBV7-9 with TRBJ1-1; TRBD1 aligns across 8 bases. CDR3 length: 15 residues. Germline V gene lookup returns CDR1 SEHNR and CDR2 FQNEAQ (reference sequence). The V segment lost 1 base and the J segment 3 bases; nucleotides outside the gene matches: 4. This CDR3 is CASSLDPTGDTEAFF. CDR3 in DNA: TGTGCCAGCAGCTTAGATCCGACAGGGGACACTGAAGCTTTCTTT.

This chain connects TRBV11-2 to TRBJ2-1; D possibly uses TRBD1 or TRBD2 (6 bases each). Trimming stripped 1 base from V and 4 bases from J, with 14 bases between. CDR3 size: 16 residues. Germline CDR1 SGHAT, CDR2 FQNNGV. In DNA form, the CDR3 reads TGTGCCAGCAGCTTAGTAATCCGGGGGCCATACAATGAGCAGTTCTTC. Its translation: CASSLVIRGPYNEQFF.